These 31 T cell receptor beta chains were sequenced from one sample in a study of T cells in Graves' hyperthyroidism and ophthalmopathy. Regions amplified from RNA transcripts were the TCR beta CDR3 regions. When the TCR CDR3 underwent first-round RT-PCR, the HTBI primer set was used. One entry per CDR3 protein results from TCRdb running MiXCR on the multiplex PCR reads. Counted here are under 300,000 distinct CDR3 sequences, around 20% occurring once; the ten biggest clones make up over 55%. Sequencing was done on a sample of blood. These receptors were taken from a man aged 30 to 39 with Graves' ophthalmopathy.

The chain carries TRBV25-1 and TRBJ2-1; TRBD2 aligns across 11 bases. This CDR3 has 17 amino acids. V lost 3 bases, J lost 0 bases, and 4 bases stayed unmatched. Looked up from germline, CDR1 is MGHDK and CDR2 is SYGVNS. The CDR3 sequence is CASSDGTSGFSYNEQFF. DNA of the CDR3: TGTGCCAGCAGTGACGGGACTAGCGGTTTCTCCTACAATGAGCAGTTCTTC.

This rearrangement joins TRBV3-1 to TRBJ2-3; D call uncertain. Trimming stripped 4 bases from V and 0 bases from J, with 17 bases between. CDR3 length: 17 residues. Per germline, CDR1 LGHDT and CDR2 YNNKEL (reference sequence). The CDR3 DNA sequence: TGTGCCAGCAGCCGTCTTTTGGGCAGCTCTAGCACAGATACGCAGTATTTT. Protein sequence: CASSRLLGSSSTDTQYF.

This clonotype turned up a few times. V is TRBV5-5 and J is TRBJ1-4; no reliable D call. Germline V gene data show CDR1 as SGHKS and CDR2 as YYEKEE (reference sequence). The CDR3 has 15 amino acids. Trimming took 4 bases from V and 8 from J, leaving 18 bases between them. CDR3 amino acids: CASSPTPPPNEKLFF. The CDR3 DNA reads as TGTGCCAGCAGCCCGACTCCCCCGCCCAACGAAAAACTGTTTTTT.

The chain carries TRBV27 and TRBJ2-7; 15 bases align to TRBD2. The J segment lost 2 bases and the V segment lost 4 bases, leaving 3 bases of the junction unmatched. The CDR3 spans 16 residues. Germline CDR1 reads MNHEY; CDR2 reads SMNVEV (reference sequence). The CDR3 DNA is TGTGCCAGCAGTTGGGGACTAGCGGGAGGAACCTACGAGCAGTACTTC. Amino acid sequence: CASSWGLAGGTYEQYF.

The CDR3 sequence is CASSGRTGGYGYTF. CDR3 DNA sequence: TGTGCCAGCAGCGGAAGGACAGGGGGCTATGGCTACACCTTC. The chain uses TRBV9 and TRBJ1-2; TRBD1 matches 10 bases. Germline-derived CDR1 and CDR2 are SGDLS and YYNGEE. This CDR3 has 14 residues. V was clipped by 3 bases and J by 4 bases; unmatched bases: 3.

The V and J genes are TRBV5-6 and TRBJ2-7; 12 bases agree with TRBD2. V gave up 0 bases and J gave up 6 bases; unmatched junction bases: 1. The CDR3 spans 14 residues. Germline V gives CDR1 SGHDT, CDR2 YYEEEE. The CDR3 is CASSLASGGGEQYF. The CDR3 DNA sequence: TGTGCCAGCAGCTTGGCTAGCGGGGGGGGCGAGCAGTACTTC. The entire variable domain, with the rest obtained from reference TRBV5-6 and TRBJ2-7, is as follows: DAGVTQSPTHLIKTRGQQVTLRCSPKSGHDTVSWYQQALGQGPQFIFQYYEEEERQRGNFPDRFSGHQFPNYSSELNVNALLLGDSALYLCASSLASGGGEQYFGPGTRLTVT.

The rearrangement joins TRBV15 to TRBJ2-1; 9 nucleotides align to TRBD2. The junction had 5 bases not matched to a gene; V was cut back by 3 bases and J by 8 bases. Looked up from germline, CDR1 is LNHNV and CDR2 is YYDKDF (reference sequence). The CDR3 totals 14 residues. The CDR3 coding sequence is TGTGCCACCAGCAGTAGCGGGAGTGGGGATGAGCAGTTCTTC. As protein: CATSSSGSGDEQFF.

CDR3 in DNA: TGTGCCAGCAGCTTAGATCGGACTAGCGGGAGCTATGGTGAGCAGTTCTTC. Protein: CASSLDRTSGSYGEQFF. The genes are TRBV11-2 and TRBJ2-1; 13 bases match TRBD2. Unmatched junction bases numbered 8, after V lost 0 bases and J lost 9 bases. Germline CDR1 SGHAT, CDR2 FQNNGV. CDR3 length: 17 amino acids.

The rearrangement uses TRBV6-5 and TRBJ2-3; 12 positions agree with TRBD2. This CDR3 has 18 residues. Germline V gene sequence: CDR1 MNHEY, CDR2 SVGAGI. With V trimmed by 4 bases and J by 0 bases, 8 bases remained unmatched. The CDR3 DNA reads TGTGCCAGCAGTTCCAGAATCCTAGCGGGAGGGAGCACAGATACGCAGTATTTT. Encoded protein: CASSSRILAGGSTDTQYF.

With respect to this clonotype: A junction boundary mismatches the germline segment, possibly from a read error. The gene calls are TRBV15 and TRBJ2-1; a weak D match, TRBD2 (5 bases). CDR3 length equals 15 residues. Germline V gene lookup returns CDR1 LNHNV and CDR2 YYDKDF (reference sequence). This CDR3 reads CASSPAAPTVYEQFF. The CDR3 bases are TGTGCCAGCAGCCCAGCGGCCCCTACGGTGTATGAGCAGTTCTTC.

This clonotype was detected many times. The rearrangement links TRBV11-2 to TRBJ2-1; the D is unclear. Trimming removed 3 bases from V and 0 bases from J, with 9 bases in between. The CDR3 has 15 residues. Germline loops: CDR1 SGHAT, CDR2 FQNNGV. CDR3 residues: CASSLADSSYNEQFF. The CDR3 DNA sequence: TGTGCCAGCAGCTTGGCAGACTCCTCCTACAATGAGCAGTTCTTC.

This clonotype turned up a few times. A much larger clonotype is one base distant, so this may be a read error. The DNA of the CDR3 is TGTGCCAGCAGCCATCCTCCAGCGGGCCGCCCAGATACGCAGTATTTT. This translates into CASSHPPAGRPDTQYF. The chain links TRBV11-2 to TRBJ2-3, with D maybe TRBD2 (6 bases). This CDR3 has 16 amino acids. CDR1 and CDR2 from the germline V gene are SGHAT and FQNNGV. Trimming took off 5 bases at V and 4 bases at J, with 19 bases between the two ends.

This clonotype was seen a few times. The chain carries TRBV27 and TRBJ2-1; a possible D gene is TRBD1 (6 bases). The germline V gene has CDR1 MNHEY and CDR2 SMNVEV (reference sequence). This CDR3 is built from 19 residues. Trimming shortened V by 10 bases and J by 0 bases, and 28 bases separated the two germline ends. CDR3 protein: CATKVAGVRERGSYNEQFF. The CDR3 coding sequence is TGTGCCACCAAAGTGGCAGGGGTTAGGGAACGAGGCTCCTACAATGAGCAGTTCTTC.

This clonotype was picked up many times. The J gene is TRBJ1-2, the V gene TRBV2; unclear D gene. V was trimmed by 2 bases and J by 4 bases, leaving 8 bases between them. The length of the CDR3 is 13 residues. Germline assignment: CDR1 SNHLY and CDR2 FYNNEI. The CDR3 nucleotides read TGTGCCAGCAGTGAACGGGAGACCTATGGCTACACCTTC. Its translation: CASSERETYGYTF.

This clonotype was seen more than once but under ten times. This chain connects TRBV27 to TRBJ2-7, with TRBD2 as a possible D gene (6 bases). Trimming shortened V by 7 bases and J by 0 bases, and 13 bases separated the two germline ends. Looked up from germline, CDR1 is MNHEY and CDR2 is SMNVEV (reference sequence). The CDR3 has 14 residues. CDR3 in DNA: TGTGCCAGCAAAAGGGGACTTTCCTCCTACGAGCAGTACTTC. This gives the protein CASKRGLSSYEQYF.

CDR3 coding DNA: TGCAGTGCTAGAGATCTAGCGGGAGGGGGCCATGAGCAGTTCTTC. Translation: CSARDLAGGGHEQFF. The rearrangement links TRBV20-1 to TRBJ2-1, with 12 bases fitting TRBD2. The CDR3 runs 15 residues. The J segment lost 8 bases and the V segment lost 0 bases, leaving 5 bases of the junction unmatched. The germline gives CDR1 DFQATT, CDR2 SNEGSKA (reference sequence).

Notes on this clonotype: A much larger clone lies a single base off, so this may be a read error. The chain employs TRBV4-1 and TRBJ1-2; no definite D call. V lost 0 bases and J 1 base, leaving 3 bases between the germline ends. Germline values: CDR1 MGHRA, CDR2 YSYEKL. The CDR3 runs to 13 residues. In DNA form, the CDR3 reads TGCGCCAGCAGCCAAGACCGTAACTATGGCTACACCTTC. This translates into CASSQDRNYGYTF.

Only a few counts were recorded for this clonotype. The CDR3 DNA reads as TGTGCCAGCAGCCCCCGGGCCCTTAATGAAAAACTGTTTTTT. It codes for CASSPRALNEKLFF. This chain links TRBV28 with TRBJ1-4; unclear D gene. This CDR3 has 14 residues. Trimming stripped 6 bases from V and 4 bases from J, with 12 bases between. Germline CDR1 and CDR2: MDHEN and SYDVKM. Supplemented by reference TRBV28 and TRBJ1-4, the full variable domain reads DVKVTQSSRYLVKRTGEKVFLECVQDMDHENMFWYRQDPGLGLRLIYFSYDVKMKEKGDIPEGYSVSREKKERFSLILESASTNQTSMYLCASSPRALNEKLFFGSGTQLSVL.

This clonotype was counted a few times. The rearrangement joins TRBV7-8 to TRBJ2-1, with 9 nucleotides matching TRBD2. CDR1 is SGHVS and CDR2 is FQNEAQ in the germline V gene. The CDR3 contains 14 residues. V trimming: 0 bases; J trimming: 7 bases; junction bases outside the gene matches: 1. CDR3 amino acids: CASSLAREGNEQFF. The CDR3 nucleotides read TGTGCCAGCAGCTTAGCGCGGGAGGGGAATGAGCAGTTCTTC.

A remark on this clonotype: The junction differs from germline at one of its ends, possibly a read error. This chain connects TRBV12-3 or TRBV12-4 to TRBJ1-2; TRBD1 agrees at 7 bases. The CDR3 consists of 13 residues. The CDR3 sequence is CASGLDRAGGYTF. The DNA of the CDR3 is TGTGCCAGCGGTTTAGACAGGGCGGGTGGCTACACCTTC.

CDR3 sequence: CSVGGGSSSYEQYF. CDR3 DNA: TGCAGCGTTGGGGGGGGTTCGAGCTCCTACGAGCAGTACTTC. The chain carries TRBV29-1 and TRBJ2-7; TRBD2 agrees at 7 bases. The length of the CDR3 is 14 residues. Unmatched junction bases numbered 6, after V lost 4 bases and J lost 0 bases. Germline V gene data show CDR1 as SQVTM and CDR2 as ANQGSEA.

This clonotype was picked up many times. The genes are TRBV18 and TRBJ2-7; D is undetermined. V was clipped by 6 bases and J by 4 bases, with 13 bases between them. The CDR3 totals 13 residues. The germline CDR1 and CDR2 sequences are KGHSH and LQKENI. The CDR3 region is CASSPAEKYEQYF. CDR3 bases: TGTGCCAGCTCCCCCGCCGAGAAGTACGAGCAGTACTTC.

The genes are TRBV9 and TRBJ2-3; D is undetermined. V lost 7 bases and J 0 bases, leaving 12 bases between the germline ends. Per germline, CDR1 SGDLS and CDR2 YYNGEE. This CDR3 region has 14 residues. The DNA for the CDR3 is TGTGCCAGCGATGTTGAGACTAGCACAGATACGCAGTATTTT. Translation: CASDVETSTDTQYF.

As to this clonotype: A much larger clone is a single base away; this may be a read error. CDR3 amino acids: CASSYPSRTEQYF. The CDR3 DNA is TGTGCCAGCAGTTACCCTTCCAGAACCGAGCAGTACTTC. The J gene is TRBJ2-7, the V gene TRBV28; D is undetermined. Germline CDR1 MDHEN, CDR2 SYDVKM. V lost 4 bases to trimming and J lost 6 bases, with 13 bases between them. The length of the CDR3 is 13 residues. Filled out from reference TRBV28 and TRBJ2-7, the complete variable domain reads DVKVTQSSRYLVKRTGEKVFLECVQDMDHENMFWYRQDPGLGLRLIYFSYDVKMKEKGDIPEGYSVSREKKERFSLILESASTNQTSMYLCASSYPSRTEQYFGPGTRLTVT.

V usage is TRBV6-1 and J usage is TRBJ1-1; 7 bases fit TRBD1. The CDR3 covers 15 residues. The germline V gene has CDR1 MNHNS and CDR2 SASEGT. The J segment lost 0 bases and the V segment lost 8 bases, leaving 9 bases of the junction unmatched. The DNA of the CDR3 is TGTGCCAGCTTGTCCGGGACAGCTATGAACACTGAAGCTTTCTTT. Amino acids: CASLSGTAMNTEAFF.

The J gene is TRBJ1-4, the V gene TRBV19, with no clear D. CDR3 length: 15 residues. CDR1 is LNHDA, CDR2 SQIVND, per germline (reference sequence). Trimming shortened V by 7 bases and J by 6 bases, and 18 bases separated the two germline ends. The CDR3 coding sequence is TGTGCCAGTAATGATGGAGCCCCTGGTTATGAAAAACTGTTTTTT. Translating it yields CASNDGAPGYEKLFF. The whole variable domain, remainder taken from reference TRBV19 and TRBJ1-4, is DGGITQSPKYLFRKEGQNVTLSCEQNLNHDAMYWYRQDPGQGLRLIYYSQIVNDFQKGDIAEGYSVSREKKESFPLTVTSAQKNPTAFYLCASNDGAPGYEKLFFGSGTQLSVL.

The chain links TRBV6-2 or TRBV6-3 to TRBJ2-5; D not certain. V was shortened by 6 bases and J by 1 base, with 18 bases between the two germline ends. The CDR3 length is 16 residues. Germline lookup yields CDR1 MNHEY and CDR2 SVGEGT. The CDR3 sequence: CASSQYTKSIQETQYF. DNA for the CDR3: TGTGCCAGCAGCCAATACACTAAAAGTATCCAAGAGACCCAGTACTTC.

This clonotype was found a few times. This chain links TRBV7-9 with TRBJ1-4; unclear D gene. Germline V CDR1 and CDR2: SEHNR, FQNEAQ (reference sequence). V lost 5 bases, J lost 4 bases, and 14 bases lay in between. The CDR3 runs 15 residues. CDR3: CASSPEKVLNEKLFF. The DNA for the CDR3 is TGTGCCAGCAGCCCCGAGAAAGTACTTAATGAAAAACTGTTTTTT.

In this sample, this clonotype turned up many times. The genes are TRBV2 and TRBJ2-7; TRBD1 agrees at 7 bases. The CDR3 length is 12 residues. The germline gives CDR1 SNHLY, CDR2 FYNNEI. V shed 9 bases and J 2 bases; nucleotides not matched to a gene: 4. CDR3 nucleotides: TGTGCCAGTAGACAGGGAACCTACGAGCAGTACTTC. Protein product: CASRQGTYEQYF.

This clonotype was seen more than once but under ten times. The chain combines TRBV7-9 with TRBJ2-2, with D uncertain. Germline CDR1 is SEHNR and CDR2 is FQNEAQ (reference sequence). The CDR3 extends over 14 amino acids. V dropped 5 bases and J dropped 4 bases, with 11 bases sitting between them. The CDR3 protein is CASSVEQVTGELFF. CDR3 coding DNA: TGTGCCAGCAGCGTAGAACAAGTCACCGGGGAGCTGTTTTTT.

The rearrangement uses TRBV12-3 or TRBV12-4 and TRBJ2-1, with TRBD2 matching 10 bases. V lost 5 bases and J lost 5; bases outside the gene matches: 6. There are 15 residues in the CDR3. The CDR3 sequence: CASSHLAGANNEQFF. The CDR3 bases are TGTGCCAGCAGTCATCTAGCGGGAGCTAACAATGAGCAGTTCTTC.